The sequence of this T cell receptor beta chain was determined in a study of identical twins. A universal primer site came from template switching; cDNA carried unique molecular identifiers. TCRdb reprocessed the 5' RACE reads via MiXCR and lists one record per CDR3 protein. This sample has nearly 900,000 distinct CDR3 sequences; approximately 13% occur once, and the top ten carry around 1.5%. Everyone who gave samples was a healthy Caucasian. Study outcomes and limitations: Cross-sectional statistics, not tracking of the same donors, supported the conclusions. Carriage of fewer insertions was seen in abundant cord blood beta clonotypes, whereas memory repertoires showed none.

Trimming pared 6 bases from V and 5 bases from J, leaving 16 bases between. Germline-derived CDR1 and CDR2 are MDHEN and SYDVKM. The CDR3 loop spans 15 amino acids. Worth noting for this clonotype: Its antigen is undetermined.

Separately, the same data were catalogued under a study of yellow fever vaccine responses in identical twins.

Sequencing used PBMCs. The sequence derives from a young woman in good health. The chain is built from TRBV28 and TRBJ2-2; D ambiguous. The CDR3 protein is CASSRRTLPTGELFF. CDR3 bases: TGTGCCAGCAGCCGGCGCACCCTGCCGACCGGGGAGCTGTTTTTT.